The sample holds a few counts of the clone carrying this T cell receptor beta chain. A junction end diverges from the germline sequence, so it may reflect a read error. Thyroid ultrasound, orbital computed tomography, clinical symptoms, and serum thyroxine and TRAb underpinned diagnoses. This sample was taken from a study of T cells in Graves' hyperthyroidism and ophthalmopathy. Amplified regions were TCR beta CDR3 sequences from RNA transcripts. The HTBI primer set drove a first-round RT-PCR of the TCR CDR3. TCRdb reanalysed the multiplex PCR reads using MiXCR and keeps one entry per CDR3 protein. The top ten clones hold roughly 17% of a sample with hundreds of thousands of distinct CDR3 sequences, approximately 18% of them seen once. The CDR3 covers 13 residues. Per the germline V gene, CDR1 is DFQATT and CDR2 is SNEGSKA (reference sequence).

Sequencing input: blood. The chain employs TRBV20-1 and TRBJ1-2; 10 nucleotides align to TRBD1. This clonotype originated in a woman in her forties or fifties with Graves' hyperthyroidism that later progressed to Graves' ophthalmopathy. CDR3 region: CSAEDRGQDGYAF. The CDR3 DNA reads TGCAGTGCTGAAGACAGGGGGCAGGATGGCTACGCCTTC.